The 24 T cell receptor beta chains presented below share a single source sample, sequenced in a study of T cell responses to AZD1222 COVID-19 vaccine. TCRdb's copy holds only in-frame clones and misses some; the assay was immunoSEQ multiplex PCR. The sample contains over 90,000 clones, about 85% of which appear only once. Material: peripheral blood, obtained on day 0 of AZD1222 vaccination. The receptors stem from an adult in good health.

This chain connects TRBV9 to TRBJ2-3; D gene unclear. V was clipped by 0 bases and J by 0 bases, with 5 bases between them. Germline loops: CDR1 SGDLS, CDR2 YYNGEE. CDR3 length equals 14 residues. The CDR3 sequence is CASSVDRSTDTQYF. Written as DNA, the CDR3 is TGTGCCAGCAGCGTAGACCGGAGCACAGATACGCAGTATTTT. Complete variable domain (other parts from reference TRBV9 and TRBJ2-3): DSGVTQTPKHLITATGQRVTLRCSPRSGDLSVYWYQQSLDQGLQFLIQYYNGEERAKGNILERFSAQQFPDLHSELNLSSLELGDSALYFCASSVDRSTDTQYFGPGTRLTVL.

This chain joins TRBV7-2 and TRBJ1-2; the match to TRBD1 covers 8 bases. Germline CDR1 and CDR2: SGHTA and FQGNSA. V shed 5 bases and J 6 bases; nucleotides not matched to a gene: 11. The CDR3 is 15 residues long. CDR3 sequence reads: CASSLLRGRGDGYTF. The CDR3 region has the DNA TGTGCCAGCAGCCTCCTCAGGGGGCGCGGCGATGGCTACACCTTC.

The chain recombines TRBV11-2 with TRBJ2-1; the D is unclear. V lost 7 bases and J 0 bases, leaving 13 bases between the germline ends. The CDR3 extends over 15 amino acids. The germline gives CDR1 SGHAT, CDR2 FQNNGV. CDR3 in DNA: TGTGCCAGCACTCAACTCATGGGCTCCTACAATGAGCAGTTCTTC. Translating it yields CASTQLMGSYNEQFF.

CDR3 bases: TGTGCCTGGAGCGAGTGGACAGGGAGGGAGGCCCAGTACTTC. Protein product: CAWSEWTGREAQYF. The V and J genes are TRBV30 and TRBJ2-5, with D possibly TRBD1 on 8 matching bases. Trimming shortened V by 3 bases and J by 9 bases, and 20 bases separated the two germline ends. Germline V gene lookup returns CDR1 GTSNPN and CDR2 SVGIG (reference sequence). The CDR3 totals 14 residues.

This sequence joins TRBV6-5 and TRBJ1-6; TRBD1 might be the D (6 bases). The CDR3 consists of 13 residues. Trimming took off 7 bases at V and 8 bases at J, with 12 bases between the two ends. CDR1 is MNHEY and CDR2 is SVGAGI in the germline V gene. As DNA, the CDR3 is TGTGCCAGCATACAGGGAGTTGATTCACCCCTCCACTTT. This encodes CASIQGVDSPLHF.

The chain carries TRBV7-8 and TRBJ2-7; tentatively, D is TRBD1 (6 bases). The CDR3 length is 15 residues. The germline V gene has CDR1 SGHVS and CDR2 FQNEAQ. Trimming shortened V by 5 bases and J by 2 bases, and 16 bases separated the two germline ends. CDR3 loop: CASSPQGTPAYEQYF. DNA for the CDR3: TGTGCCAGCAGCCCCCAGGGGACACCAGCCTACGAGCAGTACTTC.

The chain combines TRBV19 with TRBJ1-5; D unclear. Germline CDR1 LNHDA, CDR2 SQIVND (reference sequence). CDR3 size: 14 residues. Trimming took off 5 bases at V and 4 bases at J, with 12 bases between the two ends. CDR3 nucleotide sequence: TGTGCCAGTAGTTTGAGTGGAGGTAATCAGCCCCAGCATTTT. Translation: CASSLSGGNQPQHF.

V and J are TRBV7-6 and TRBJ2-6; 8 nucleotides agree with TRBD1. Germline values: CDR1 SGHVS, CDR2 FNYEAQ. The CDR3 is 20 residues long. V was pared by 2 bases and J by 0 bases, with 12 bases of the junction left unmatched. This CDR3 is CASSLTLTGGRSSGANVLTF. The CDR3 DNA is TGTGCCAGCAGCTTAACACTTACAGGGGGTCGCAGCTCTGGGGCCAACGTCCTGACTTTC.

The table lists this clone with a count of one. The chain employs TRBV11-2 and TRBJ2-7; no clear D. The CDR3 has 12 residues. Trimming removed 4 bases at V and 0 bases at J, with 4 bases between. Germline V gene lookup returns CDR1 SGHAT and CDR2 FQNNGV. The CDR3 region has the DNA TGTGCCAGCAGCTATAGCTCCTACGAGCAGTACTTC. This codes for CASSYSSYEQYF. Full variable domain (rest looked up from reference TRBV11-2 and TRBJ2-7): EAGVAQSPRYKIIEKRQSVAFWCNPISGHATLYWYQQILGQGPKLLIQFQNNGVVDDSQLPKDRFSAERLKGVDSTLKIQPAKLEDSAVYLCASSYSSYEQYFGPGTRLTVT.

V gene TRBV19 combines with J gene TRBJ1-3, with unresolved D. Deletions cut 6 bases from V and 0 bases from J, with 15 bases between. The CDR3 loop spans 16 amino acids. Looked up from germline, CDR1 is LNHDA and CDR2 is SQIVND (reference sequence). CDR3 coding DNA: TGTGCCAGTAGCTGGAGGAGGCCTAGCTCTGGAAACACCATATATTTT. Protein product: CASSWRRPSSGNTIYF.

The J gene is TRBJ2-1, the V gene TRBV19, with TRBD2 identical over 9 bases. CDR3 length: 15 amino acids. V lost 6 bases and J lost 0; bases outside the gene matches: 3. Germline loops: CDR1 LNHDA, CDR2 SQIVND (reference sequence). CDR3 in amino acids: CASRLAGDSYNEQFF. CDR3 in DNA: TGTGCCAGTAGATTAGCGGGGGACTCCTACAATGAGCAGTTCTTC.

The chain links TRBV9 to TRBJ2-3, with TRBD1 matching over 7 bases. Trimming took 3 bases from V and 2 from J; bases not matched to a gene: 6. The germline V gene has CDR1 SGDLS and CDR2 YYNGEE. This CDR3 comprises 15 residues. CDR3 region: CASSAGQANTDTQYF. CDR3 bases: TGTGCCAGCAGCGCAGGACAGGCTAACACAGATACGCAGTATTTT.

The rearrangement uses TRBV7-8 and TRBJ2-7; D unresolved. Germline V CDR1 and CDR2: SGHVS, FQNEAQ. With 1 base removed from V and 2 bases from J, the gap between germline ends came to 9 bases. The CDR3 extends over 14 amino acids. The CDR3 is CASSLGVGTYEQYF. CDR3 sequence (DNA): TGTGCCAGCAGCTTAGGGGTTGGTACCTACGAGCAGTACTTC.

The gene calls are TRBV15 and TRBJ1-3, with a weak D call TRBD1 (6 bases). The length of the CDR3 is 17 residues. Trimming took off 1 base at V and 0 bases at J, with 13 bases between the two ends. The germline V gene has CDR1 LNHNV and CDR2 YYDKDF (reference sequence). This chain's CDR3 is CATSRVWGQHSGNTIYF. The CDR3 DNA sequence: TGTGCCACCAGCAGAGTCTGGGGGCAGCACTCTGGAAACACCATATATTTT.

The sample holds a few counts of this clone. This sequence joins TRBV28 and TRBJ1-5; 10 nucleotides agree with TRBD1. J lost 7 bases, V lost 7 bases, and 7 bases had no gene match. The CDR3 consists of 14 residues. CDR1 MDHEN and CDR2 SYDVKM come from the germline V gene. The CDR3 DNA reads as TGTGCCAGCAATTCCGGGACAGGGGCCCAGCCCCAGCATTTT. Its translation: CASNSGTGAQPQHF.

The chain combines TRBV5-1 with TRBJ2-3, with D maybe TRBD2 (7 bases). The CDR3 spans 15 residues. Germline CDR1 reads SGHRS; CDR2 reads YFSETQ. Between the trimmed V and J ends, which lost 2 bases and 3 bases, there was a span of 13 bases. The CDR3, as DNA: TGCGCCAGCAGCTTCGATGGGGGGGCTACAGATACGCAGTATTTT. Its protein product is CASSFDGGATDTQYF.

The chain has TRBV18 and TRBJ2-3; D unresolved. In germline, CDR1 is KGHSH, CDR2 LQKENI. CDR3 length: 14 residues. The V end lost 2 bases, the J end lost 0 bases, and 6 bases lay between the germline ends. CDR3 loop: CASSPVASTDTQYF. The CDR3 DNA sequence: TGTGCCAGCTCACCAGTCGCTAGCACAGATACGCAGTATTTT.

This chain uses TRBV7-3 with TRBJ2-2, with D possibly matching TRBD1 (5 bases). Germline V gives CDR1 SGHTA, CDR2 FQGTGA. V gave up 8 bases and J gave up 1 base, with 11 bases separating them. The CDR3 has 14 residues. In nucleotides, the CDR3 is TGTGCCAGCCGGGTGCAGGGGAACACCGGGGAGCTGTTTTTT. Translated, it gives CASRVQGNTGELFF. Filled out from reference TRBV7-3 and TRBJ2-2, the complete variable domain reads GAGVSQTPSNKVTEKGKYVELRCDPISGHTALYWYRQSLGQGPEFLIYFQGTGAADDSGLPNDRFFAVRPEGSVSTLKIQRTERGDSAVYLCASRVQGNTGELFFGEGSRLTVL.

This clone was counted a single time. DNA of the CDR3: TGTGCCAGCAGCATACCTATACCTGGAACTAATGAAAAACTGTTTTTT. It translates to CASSIPIPGTNEKLFF. The J gene is TRBJ1-4, the V gene TRBV5-4, with unresolved D. V was clipped by 4 bases and J by 1 base, with 14 bases between them. This CDR3 contains 16 residues. Germline V CDR1 and CDR2: SGHNT, YYREEE (reference sequence).

The chain links TRBV10-3 to TRBJ1-1, with 8 bases that match TRBD1. Germline V gene sequence: CDR1 ENHRY, CDR2 SYGVKD. V lost 10 bases and J lost 2; bases outside the gene matches: 9. The CDR3 runs to 14 residues. CDR3 protein: CATTSGQVNTEAFF. CDR3 nucleotide sequence: TGTGCCACGACCTCGGGACAGGTTAACACTGAAGCTTTCTTT.

The chain recombines TRBV7-9 with TRBJ2-3; no reliable D call. V was cut by 1 base and J by 2 bases, with 10 bases left in between. Germline V CDR1 and CDR2: SEHNR, FQNEAQ (reference sequence). The CDR3 contains 15 residues. DNA for the CDR3: TGTGCCAGCAGCTTAGTCGTCCCCACCACAGATACGCAGTATTTT. This encodes CASSLVVPTTDTQYF.

Only a few counts were recorded for this clone. V gene TRBV9 combines with J gene TRBJ1-1; D is uncertain. This CDR3 contains 15 residues. CDR1 and CDR2 (germline): SGDLS, YYNGEE. The V end lost 0 bases, the J end lost 3 bases, and 12 bases lay between the germline ends. CDR3: CASSVVVGMDTEAFF. The DNA for the CDR3 is TGTGCCAGCAGCGTAGTGGTGGGGATGGACACTGAAGCTTTCTTT.

The chain recombines TRBV2 with TRBJ1-1; D is ambiguous. The germline gives CDR1 SNHLY, CDR2 FYNNEI. V was trimmed by 8 bases and J by 6 bases, leaving 19 bases between them. This CDR3 is 14 amino acids long. The chain's CDR3 is CASGGRADTAEAFF. The DNA for the CDR3 is TGTGCCAGCGGTGGGAGGGCGGATACAGCTGAAGCTTTCTTT.

The chain recombines TRBV6-2 or TRBV6-3 with TRBJ1-5; the D gene is possibly TRBD1 (6 bases). Germline CDR1 MNHEY, CDR2 SVGEGT. The CDR3 covers 18 residues. The V end lost 1 base, the J end lost 2 bases, and 18 bases lay between the germline ends. The CDR3 DNA is TGTGCCAGCAGTTACTACCGCCCACAGGGTCAAGGCAATCAGCCCCAGCATTTT. Its protein product is CASSYYRPQGQGNQPQHF.